The 19 T cell receptor beta chains below were found in one sample sequenced in a study of T-cell memory formation after mild COVID-19. A single record per CDR3 protein comes from TCRdb applying MiXCR to the 5' RACE reads. Among roughly 260,000 distinct CDR3 sequences listed, approximately 16% were seen once. Material for sequencing was PBMCs or a T cell subset sorted from them (not recorded which). The receptors here all came from a man aged 18-30 years who had mild COVID-19 (a few samples of this study predate the infection). Cell type and time point are not known.

There are many counts of this clonotype. CDR3 sequence reads: CASRTGTGFGYTF. CDR3 coding DNA: TGTGCCAGCAGGACCGGGACAGGGTTTGGCTACACCTTC. The chain combines TRBV27 with TRBJ1-2, with 9 bases matching TRBD1. This CDR3 region has 13 residues. Unmatched junction bases numbered 6, after V lost 6 bases and J lost 7 bases. The germline gives CDR1 MNHEY, CDR2 SMNVEV (reference sequence).

This clonotype was seen ten or more times. The rearrangement joins TRBV7-2 to TRBJ1-5; 9 positions agree with TRBD1. J gave up 5 bases and V 2 bases, and 1 base lay outside the gene matches. There are 14 residues in the CDR3. Germline CDR1 and CDR2: SGHTA and FQGNSA. The CDR3 DNA is TGTGCCAGCAGCTTATGGACAGGGGATCAGCCCCAGCATTTT. It specifies CASSLWTGDQPQHF.

This clonotype has a handful of counts. The rearrangement links TRBV20-1 to TRBJ2-5; 8 nucleotides agree with TRBD1. This CDR3 region has 13 residues. Looked up from germline, CDR1 is DFQATT and CDR2 is SNEGSKA (reference sequence). V shed 6 bases and J 7 bases; nucleotides not matched to a gene: 10. In DNA, the CDR3 is TGCAGTGCCTTGACAGGGGCCGAAGGGACCCAGTACTTC. Translated: CSALTGAEGTQYF.

CDR3: CASKQGASNQPQHF. CDR3 DNA sequence: TGTGCCAGTAAACAGGGTGCCAGCAATCAGCCCCAGCATTTT. The gene calls are TRBV19 and TRBJ1-5; a possible D gene is TRBD1 (6 bases). In germline, CDR1 is LNHDA, CDR2 SQIVND (reference sequence). Trimming pared 7 bases from V and 1 base from J, leaving 11 bases between. The CDR3 is made up of 14 amino acids.

This chain joins TRBV5-1 and TRBJ1-2; TRBD1 matches 10 bases. This CDR3 region has 16 residues. V lost 0 bases to trimming and J lost 4 bases; unmatched junction nucleotides: 6. Looked up from germline, CDR1 is SGHRS and CDR2 is YFSETQ. Here the CDR3 DNA reads TGCGCCAGCAGCTTGGGACAGGGGGCGACCGGCTATGGCTACACCTTC. The encoded protein is CASSLGQGATGYGYTF.

This clonotype was picked up a small number of times. V is TRBV28 and J is TRBJ2-5, with 7 nucleotides matching TRBD2. J was trimmed by 0 bases and V by 8 bases; bases with no gene match: 3. Germline CDR1 and CDR2: MDHEN and SYDVKM. This CDR3 is 13 amino acids long. The CDR3 coding sequence is TGTGCCAGCGGAGCGGGGAACCAAGAGACCCAGTACTTC. Amino acids: CASGAGNQETQYF.

The CDR3 nucleotides are TGTGCCATCAGTGAGCTCCCCGGGGGGAGTACCTTGGGAGGTACGCAGTATTTT. The encoded protein is CAISELPGGSTLGGTQYF. The chain recombines TRBV10-3 with TRBJ2-3, with 7 positions matching TRBD2. Germline CDR1 reads ENHRY; CDR2 reads SYGVKD. The CDR3 runs 18 residues. V dropped 2 bases and J dropped 8; count of bases not matched to a gene: 19.

This clonotype was counted only a few times. The CDR3 DNA follows: TGCAGTGCTATGGGGGCAGGGGAAATTCAGCCCCAGCATTTT. Protein: CSAMGAGEIQPQHF. The V gene is TRBV20-1, the J gene TRBJ1-5; D perhaps matches TRBD1 (6 bases). The CDR3 has 14 amino acids. The germline V and J ends were trimmed by 4 bases and 6 bases, with 16 bases remaining between them. Germline CDR1 DFQATT, CDR2 SNEGSKA (reference sequence).

This clonotype was observed a few times. The chain combines TRBV7-9 with TRBJ2-1; 9 bases agree with TRBD1. V gave up 11 bases and J gave up 7 bases; unmatched junction bases: 6. Germline V gives CDR1 SEHNR, CDR2 FQNEAQ (reference sequence). CDR3 length equals 12 residues. CDR3 sequence reads: CAPGTGSNEQFF. The CDR3 DNA sequence: TGTGCCCCGGGGACAGGGTCGAATGAGCAGTTCTTC.

This clonotype was seen at least ten times. The chain couples TRBV19 to TRBJ2-7, with 10 nucleotides matching TRBD1. J was trimmed by 2 bases and V by 5 bases; bases with no gene match: 12. This CDR3 region has 17 residues. Germline V gene lookup returns CDR1 LNHDA and CDR2 SQIVND (reference sequence). CDR3 sequence reads: CASSSLRRTGGPYEQYF. CDR3 nucleotides: TGTGCCAGTAGTTCACTCCGCCGGACAGGGGGTCCCTACGAGCAGTACTTC.

This clonotype has a handful of counts. This chain links TRBV12-3 or TRBV12-4 with TRBJ2-3; D is undetermined. The CDR3 runs to 12 residues. Trimming left V 4 bases short and J 4 bases short, with 6 bases between. CDR3 in amino acids: CASSSHPDTQYF. CDR3 DNA sequence: TGTGCCAGCAGTTCGCACCCAGATACGCAGTATTTT.

Only a few counts were recorded for this clonotype. The chain uses TRBV18 and TRBJ1-2; possibly TRBD1 for D (5 bases). Germline values: CDR1 KGHSH, CDR2 LQKENI. Trimming removed 2 bases at V and 1 base at J, with 11 bases between. This CDR3 region has 15 residues. CDR3 region: CASSPTGADNYGYTF. The CDR3 nucleotides are TGTGCCAGCTCACCAACCGGGGCTGATAACTATGGCTACACCTTC.

V and J are TRBV12-3 or TRBV12-4 and TRBJ1-1; D unclear. V was trimmed by 6 bases and J by 5 bases, leaving 16 bases between them. This CDR3 has 14 amino acids. The CDR3 is CASRESGLGTEAFF. The CDR3 nucleotides read TGTGCCAGCAGGGAGAGCGGGCTTGGGACTGAAGCTTTCTTT.

This clonotype was counted between two and nine times. The rearrangement uses TRBV5-6 and TRBJ2-3; 9 nucleotides match TRBD2. Germline CDR1 and CDR2: SGHDT and YYEEEE. This CDR3 has 17 amino acids. J gave up 1 base and V 4 bases, and 10 bases lay outside the gene matches. CDR3 DNA sequence: TGTGCCAGCAGCGGGAGCGGGGGGACCTCCCGCACAGATACGCAGTATTTT. Protein product: CASSGSGGTSRTDTQYF.

V is TRBV20-1 and J is TRBJ1-1, with a weak D call TRBD1 (6 bases). The CDR3 length is 15 residues. Trimming stripped 0 bases from V and 3 bases from J, with 14 bases between. Looked up from germline, CDR1 is DFQATT and CDR2 is SNEGSKA (reference sequence). CDR3 DNA: TGCAGTGCTAGAGATCCGGAACAGGGCCACACTGAAGCTTTCTTT. Protein sequence: CSARDPEQGHTEAFF.

For this clonotype: Relative to the germline gene, one junction end is altered; a read error may explain this. The genes are TRBV7-7 and TRBJ2-3; D is possibly TRBD2 (6 bases). In germline, CDR1 is SSHAT, CDR2 FNYEAQ (reference sequence). This CDR3 spans 14 amino acids. The CDR3 protein is CASSPSSGPDTQYF. CDR3 bases: TGTGCTAGCAGCCCTAGTAGCGGACCAGATACGCAGTATTTT.

This clonotype has just a few counts. This chain uses TRBV7-2 with TRBJ1-6; D might be TRBD1 (5 bases). CDR1 is SGHTA and CDR2 is FQGNSA in the germline V gene. This CDR3 is built from 12 residues. Trimming cost V 4 bases and J 9 bases, with 7 bases left between them. CDR3 sequence (DNA): TGTGCCAGCAGCTCCAGGGCTTCACCCCTCCACTTT. Its protein product is CASSSRASPLHF.

This clonotype has more than one count but fewer than ten. CDR3 nucleotide sequence: TGTGCCAGCAGTTACCGCAGGGCTACCAATCAGCCCCAGCATTTT. It encodes CASSYRRATNQPQHF. V gene TRBV6-2 or TRBV6-3 combines with J gene TRBJ1-5; D is perhaps TRBD1 (5 bases). Per germline, CDR1 MNHEY and CDR2 SVGEGT. CDR3 length: 15 residues. The V gene lost 2 bases and the J gene lost 3 bases, with 11 bases spanning the gap.

V usage is TRBV20-1 and J usage is TRBJ1-1; D gene unclear. CDR1 and CDR2 from the germline V gene are DFQATT and SNEGSKA (reference sequence). CDR3 length: 12 residues. The V end was cut by 3 bases, the J end by 6 bases, with 11 bases between. DNA for the CDR3: TGCAGTGCTAGTTGGGAGAGGGCTGAAGCTTTCTTT. Amino acid sequence: CSASWERAEAFF.